This TCR beta chain appears in the sequencing data of a study of blood T cell repertoires in COVID-19. TCRdb's table, derived via immunoSEQ multiplex PCR, lists solely in-frame clones and lacks some. The sample records approximately 130,000 clones, about 80% being singletons. The CDR3 is made up of 15 amino acids. Trimming took 6 bases from V and 6 from J; bases not matched to a gene: 7. Germline V gene data show CDR1 as LNHDA and CDR2 as SQIVND (reference sequence). Sequences were obtained from peripheral blood. The clonotype comes from a human donor in a cohort sampled during active COVID-19. This chain uses TRBV19 with TRBJ1-5, with 11 bases fitting TRBD1. The CDR3 sequence: CASSPGTGGSQPQHF. The CDR3 DNA is TGTGCCAGTAGCCCCGGGACAGGGGGAAGTCAGCCCCAGCATTTT.